This TCR beta chain comes out of a study of T-cell memory formation after mild COVID-19. Study results and caveats: Pre-infection memory carried some responding clones, suggesting that cross-reactive memory joined. Whether day 37 second-wave clones are SARS-CoV-2-specific was not confirmed.

TCRdb re-called the 5' RACE reads through MiXCR, storing one row per CDR3 protein. The sample lists about 320,000 distinct CDR3 sequences, 13% to 15% occurring once. Only a few counts were recorded for this clonotype. What it binds is unknown. Germline loops: CDR1 SGHVS, CDR2 FQNEAQ. The CDR3 is made up of 13 amino acids. Trimming took 5 bases from V and 6 from J, leaving 13 bases between them. This TCR was recovered from a man between 18 and 35 years old who had mild COVID-19 (a few samples of this study predate the infection). Cell type and time point are not known. V gene TRBV7-8 combines with J gene TRBJ1-2; D is perhaps TRBD1 (5 bases). The sequenced material came from PBMCs or a T cell subset sorted from them (not recorded which). The CDR3 DNA follows: TGTGCCAGCAGCCCCCCCAGGGAGGATGGCTACACCTTC. Its protein product is CASSPPREDGYTF. Full variable domain (rest looked up from reference TRBV7-8 and TRBJ1-2): GAGVSQSPRYKVAKRGQDVALRCDPISGHVSLFWYQQALGQGPEFLTYFQNEAQLDKSGLPSDRFFAERPEGSVSTLKIQRTQQEDSAVYLCASSPPREDGYTFGSGTRLTVV.